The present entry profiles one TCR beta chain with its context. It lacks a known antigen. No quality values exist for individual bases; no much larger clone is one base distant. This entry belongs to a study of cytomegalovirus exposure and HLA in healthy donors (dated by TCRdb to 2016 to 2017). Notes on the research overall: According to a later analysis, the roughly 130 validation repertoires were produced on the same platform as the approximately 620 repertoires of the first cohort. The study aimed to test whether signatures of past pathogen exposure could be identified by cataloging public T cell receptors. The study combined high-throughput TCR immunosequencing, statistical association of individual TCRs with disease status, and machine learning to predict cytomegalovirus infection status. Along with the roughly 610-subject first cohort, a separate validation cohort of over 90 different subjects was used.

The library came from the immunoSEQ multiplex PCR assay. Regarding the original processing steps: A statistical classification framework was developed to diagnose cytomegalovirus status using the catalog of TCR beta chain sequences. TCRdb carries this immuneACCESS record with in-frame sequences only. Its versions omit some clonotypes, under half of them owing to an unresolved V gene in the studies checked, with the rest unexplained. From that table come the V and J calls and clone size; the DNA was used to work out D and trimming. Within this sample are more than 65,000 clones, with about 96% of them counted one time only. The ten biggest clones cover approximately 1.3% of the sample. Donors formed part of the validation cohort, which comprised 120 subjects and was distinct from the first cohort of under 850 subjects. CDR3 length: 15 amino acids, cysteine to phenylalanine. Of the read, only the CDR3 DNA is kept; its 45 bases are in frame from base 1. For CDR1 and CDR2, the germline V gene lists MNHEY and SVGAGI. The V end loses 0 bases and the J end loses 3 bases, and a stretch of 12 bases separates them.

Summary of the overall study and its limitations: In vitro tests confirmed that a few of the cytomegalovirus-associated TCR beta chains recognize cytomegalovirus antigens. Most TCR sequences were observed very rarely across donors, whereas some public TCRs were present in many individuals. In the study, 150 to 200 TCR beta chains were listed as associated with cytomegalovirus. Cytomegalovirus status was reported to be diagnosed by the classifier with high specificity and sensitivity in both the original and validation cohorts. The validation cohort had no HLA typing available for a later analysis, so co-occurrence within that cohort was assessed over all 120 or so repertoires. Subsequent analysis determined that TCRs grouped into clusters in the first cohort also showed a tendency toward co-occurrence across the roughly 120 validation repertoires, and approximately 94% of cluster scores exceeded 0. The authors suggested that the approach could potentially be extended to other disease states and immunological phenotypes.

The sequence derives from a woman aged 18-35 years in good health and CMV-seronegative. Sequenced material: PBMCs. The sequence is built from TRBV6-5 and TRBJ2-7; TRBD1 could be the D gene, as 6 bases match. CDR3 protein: CASSYSSGQLYEQYF. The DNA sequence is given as TGTGCCAGCAGTTACTCGAGCGGACAGCTCTACGAGCAGTACTTC.